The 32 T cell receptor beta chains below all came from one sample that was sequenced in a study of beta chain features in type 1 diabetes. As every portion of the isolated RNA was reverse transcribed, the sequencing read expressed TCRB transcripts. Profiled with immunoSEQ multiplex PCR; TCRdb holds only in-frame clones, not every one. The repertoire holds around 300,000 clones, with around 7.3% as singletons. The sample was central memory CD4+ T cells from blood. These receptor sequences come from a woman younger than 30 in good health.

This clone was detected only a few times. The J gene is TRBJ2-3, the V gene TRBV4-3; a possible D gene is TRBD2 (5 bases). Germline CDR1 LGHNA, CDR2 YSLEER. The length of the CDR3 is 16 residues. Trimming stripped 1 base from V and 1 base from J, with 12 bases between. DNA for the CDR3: TGCGCCAGCAGCCAAGTTTACCGGGGTCGCACAGATACGCAGTATTTT. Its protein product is CASSQVYRGRTDTQYF.

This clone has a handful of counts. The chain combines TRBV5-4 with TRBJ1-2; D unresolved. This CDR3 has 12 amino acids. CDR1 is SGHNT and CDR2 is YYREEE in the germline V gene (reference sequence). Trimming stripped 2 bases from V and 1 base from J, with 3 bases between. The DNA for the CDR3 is TGTGCCAGCAGCTTCGATAACTATGGCTACACCTTC. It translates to CASSFDNYGYTF. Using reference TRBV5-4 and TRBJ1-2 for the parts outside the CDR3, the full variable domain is ETGVTQSPTHLIKTRGQQVTLRCSSQSGHNTVSWYQQALGQGPQFIFQYYREEENGRGNFPPRFSGLQFPNYSSELNVNALELDDSALYLCASSFDNYGYTFGSGTRLTVV.

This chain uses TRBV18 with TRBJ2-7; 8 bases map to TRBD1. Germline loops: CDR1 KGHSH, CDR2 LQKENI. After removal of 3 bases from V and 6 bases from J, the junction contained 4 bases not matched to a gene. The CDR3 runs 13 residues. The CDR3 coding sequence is TGTGCCAGCTCACCGGACAGGGCTCGCGAGCAGTACGTC. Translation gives CASSPDRAREQYV.

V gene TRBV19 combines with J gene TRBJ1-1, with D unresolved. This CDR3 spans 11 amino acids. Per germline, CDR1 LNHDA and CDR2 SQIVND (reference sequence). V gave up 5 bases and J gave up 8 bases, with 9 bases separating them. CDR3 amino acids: CASSGRAEAFF. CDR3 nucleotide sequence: TGTGCCAGTAGTGGTAGGGCAGAAGCTTTCTTT.

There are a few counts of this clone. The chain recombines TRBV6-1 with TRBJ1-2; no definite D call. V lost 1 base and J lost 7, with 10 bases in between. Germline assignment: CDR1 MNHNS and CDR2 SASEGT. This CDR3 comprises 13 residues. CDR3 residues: CASSEVGISGYTF. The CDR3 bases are TGTGCCAGCAGTGAAGTTGGGATTAGTGGCTACACCTTC.

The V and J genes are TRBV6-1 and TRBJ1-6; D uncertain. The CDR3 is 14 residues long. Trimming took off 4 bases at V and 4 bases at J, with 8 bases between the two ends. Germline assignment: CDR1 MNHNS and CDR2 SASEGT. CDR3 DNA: TGTGCCAGCAGTGTACGGGGTTATAATTCACCCCTCCACTTT. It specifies CASSVRGYNSPLHF.

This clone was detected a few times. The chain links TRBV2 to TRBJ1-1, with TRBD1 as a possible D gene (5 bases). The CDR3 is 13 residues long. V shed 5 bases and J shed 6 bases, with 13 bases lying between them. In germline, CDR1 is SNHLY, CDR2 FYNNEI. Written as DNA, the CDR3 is TGTGCCAGCAGTCCAAATTTGGGGCCTGAAGCTTTCTTT. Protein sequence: CASSPNLGPEAFF.

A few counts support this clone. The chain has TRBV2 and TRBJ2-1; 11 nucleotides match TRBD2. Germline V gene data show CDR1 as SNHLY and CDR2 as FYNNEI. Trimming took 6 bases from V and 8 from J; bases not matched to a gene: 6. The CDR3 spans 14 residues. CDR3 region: CASRGGLAVDEQFF. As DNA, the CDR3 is TGTGCCAGCAGGGGGGGACTAGCGGTCGATGAGCAGTTCTTC. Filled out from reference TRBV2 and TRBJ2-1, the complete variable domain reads EPEVTQTPSHQVTQMGQEVILRCVPISNHLYFYWYRQILGQKVEFLVSFYNNEISEKSEIFDDQFSVERPDGSNFTLKIRSTKLEDSAMYFCASRGGLAVDEQFFGPGTRLTVL.

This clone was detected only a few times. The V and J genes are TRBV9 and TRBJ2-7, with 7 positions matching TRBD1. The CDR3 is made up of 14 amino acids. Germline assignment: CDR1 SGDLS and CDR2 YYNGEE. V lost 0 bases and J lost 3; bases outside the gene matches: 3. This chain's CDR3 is CASSVGQGIYEQYF. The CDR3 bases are TGTGCCAGCAGCGTAGGACAGGGAATCTACGAGCAGTACTTC. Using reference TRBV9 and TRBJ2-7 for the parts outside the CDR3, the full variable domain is DSGVTQTPKHLITATGQRVTLRCSPRSGDLSVYWYQQSLDQGLQFLIQYYNGEERAKGNILERFSAQQFPDLHSELNLSSLELGDSALYFCASSVGQGIYEQYFGPGTRLTVT.

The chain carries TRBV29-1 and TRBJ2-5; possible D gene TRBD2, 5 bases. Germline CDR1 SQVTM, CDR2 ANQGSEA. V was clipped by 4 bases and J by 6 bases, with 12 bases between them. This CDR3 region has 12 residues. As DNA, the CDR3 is TGCAGCGTTGGCGGGCCCCGGAAGACCCAGTACTTC. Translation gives CSVGGPRKTQYF. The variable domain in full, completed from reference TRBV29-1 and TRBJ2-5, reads SAVISQKPSRDICQRGTSLTIQCQVDSQVTMMFWYRQQPGQSLTLIATANQGSEATYESGFVIDKFPISRPNLTFSTLTVSNMSPEDSSIYLCSVGGPRKTQYFGPGTRLLVL.

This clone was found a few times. The CDR3 is CASRVQETQYF. The DNA of the CDR3 is TGTGCCAGCAGGGTACAAGAGACCCAGTACTTC. The J gene is TRBJ2-5, the V gene TRBV6-6; D unresolved. Looked up from germline, CDR1 is MNHNY and CDR2 is SVGAGI (reference sequence). The V end was cut by 6 bases, the J end by 2 bases, with 4 bases between. CDR3 length: 11 residues.

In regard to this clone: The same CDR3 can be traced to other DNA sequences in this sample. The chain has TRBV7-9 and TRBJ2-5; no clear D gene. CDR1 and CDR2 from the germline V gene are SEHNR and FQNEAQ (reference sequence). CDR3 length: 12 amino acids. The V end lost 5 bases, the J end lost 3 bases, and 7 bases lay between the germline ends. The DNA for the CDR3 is TGTGCCAGCAGCCTTGTGAAAGAGACCCAGTACTTC. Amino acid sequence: CASSLVKETQYF. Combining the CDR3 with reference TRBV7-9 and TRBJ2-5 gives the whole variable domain DTGVSQNPRHKITKRGQNVTFRCDPISEHNRLYWYRQTLGQGPEFLTYFQNEAQLEKSRLLSDRFSAERPKGSFSTLEIQRTEQGDSAMYLCASSLVKETQYFGPGTRLLVL.

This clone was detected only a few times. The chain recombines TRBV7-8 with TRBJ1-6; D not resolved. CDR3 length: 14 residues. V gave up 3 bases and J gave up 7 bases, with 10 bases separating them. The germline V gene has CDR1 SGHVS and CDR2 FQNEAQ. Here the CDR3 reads CASSLVAVNSPLHF. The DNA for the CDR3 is TGTGCCAGCAGCTTGGTGGCAGTAAATTCACCCCTCCACTTT.

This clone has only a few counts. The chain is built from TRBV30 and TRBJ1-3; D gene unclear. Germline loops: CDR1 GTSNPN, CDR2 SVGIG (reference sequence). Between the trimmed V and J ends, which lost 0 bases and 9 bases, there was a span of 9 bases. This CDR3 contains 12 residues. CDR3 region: CAWSVGGGTIYF. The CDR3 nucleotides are TGTGCCTGGAGTGTAGGAGGCGGCACCATATATTTT.

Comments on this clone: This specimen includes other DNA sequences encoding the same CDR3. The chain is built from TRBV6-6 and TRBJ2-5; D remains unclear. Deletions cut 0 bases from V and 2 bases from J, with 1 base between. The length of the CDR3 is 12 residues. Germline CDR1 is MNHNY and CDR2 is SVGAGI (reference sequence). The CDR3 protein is CASSYSQETQYF. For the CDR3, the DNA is TGTGCCAGCAGTTACTCGCAAGAGACCCAGTACTTC.

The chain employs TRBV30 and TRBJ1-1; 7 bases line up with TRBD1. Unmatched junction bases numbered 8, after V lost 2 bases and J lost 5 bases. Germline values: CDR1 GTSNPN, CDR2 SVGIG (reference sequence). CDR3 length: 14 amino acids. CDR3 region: CAWSLWTGRTEAFF. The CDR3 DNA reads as TGTGCCTGGAGTCTGTGGACAGGCAGAACTGAAGCTTTCTTT.

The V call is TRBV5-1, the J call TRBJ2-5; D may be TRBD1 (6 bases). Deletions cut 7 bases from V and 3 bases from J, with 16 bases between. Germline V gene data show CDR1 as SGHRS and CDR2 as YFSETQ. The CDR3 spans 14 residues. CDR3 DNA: TGCGCCAGCTGGATAGGAGCAGGGGAAGAGACCCAGTACTTC. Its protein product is CASWIGAGEETQYF. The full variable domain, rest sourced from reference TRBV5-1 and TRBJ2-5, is KAGVTQTPRYLIKTRGQQVTLSCSPISGHRSVSWYQQTPGQGLQFLFEYFSETQRNKGNFPGRFSGRQFSNSRSEMNVSTLELGDSALYLCASWIGAGEETQYFGPGTRLLVL.

This chain's CDR3 is CASSVDSGETQYF. For the CDR3, the DNA is TGTGCCAGCAGCGTCGACAGTGGGGAGACCCAGTACTTC. The chain is built from TRBV9 and TRBJ2-5, with a possible D match to TRBD1 (5 bases). The CDR3 extends over 13 amino acids. Trimming cost V 2 bases and J 5 bases, with 10 bases left between them. Germline CDR1 SGDLS, CDR2 YYNGEE. Looking up the rest from reference TRBV9 and TRBJ2-5 gives the full variable domain: DSGVTQTPKHLITATGQRVTLRCSPRSGDLSVYWYQQSLDQGLQFLIQYYNGEERAKGNILERFSAQQFPDLHSELNLSSLELGDSALYFCASSVDSGETQYFGPGTRLLVL.

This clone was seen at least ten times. CDR3 sequence (DNA): TGTGCCAGCAGCCCATGGCGGGAGGGGGGTGAGCAGTTCTTC. Translation: CASSPWREGGEQFF. This chain connects TRBV7-6 to TRBJ2-1; 9 bases align to TRBD2. The ends lost 5 bases at V and 9 bases at J; junction bases unmatched: 8. Germline CDR1 is SGHVS and CDR2 is FNYEAQ. There are 14 residues in the CDR3.

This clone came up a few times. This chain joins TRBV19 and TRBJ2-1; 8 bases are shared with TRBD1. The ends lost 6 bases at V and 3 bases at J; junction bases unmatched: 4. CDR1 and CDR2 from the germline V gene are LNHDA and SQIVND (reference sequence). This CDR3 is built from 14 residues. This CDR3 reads CASRPGGHYNEQFF. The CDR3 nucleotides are TGTGCCAGTAGGCCAGGGGGCCACTACAATGAGCAGTTCTTC.

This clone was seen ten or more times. The CDR3 region has the DNA TGTGCCAGCAGCCCATACCTCTACAATGAGCAGTTCTTC. Translation: CASSPYLYNEQFF. The gene calls are TRBV7-2 and TRBJ2-1, with D unresolved. Germline CDR1 is SGHTA and CDR2 is FQGNSA. V dropped 5 bases and J dropped 3 bases, with 8 bases sitting between them. The CDR3 is 13 residues long.

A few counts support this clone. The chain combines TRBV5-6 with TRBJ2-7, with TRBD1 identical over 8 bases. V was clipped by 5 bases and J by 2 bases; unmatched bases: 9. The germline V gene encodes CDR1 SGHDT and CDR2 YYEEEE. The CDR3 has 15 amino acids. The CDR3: CASRPGQGRTYEQYF. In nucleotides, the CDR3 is TGTGCCAGCAGACCAGGACAGGGAAGGACCTACGAGCAGTACTTC.

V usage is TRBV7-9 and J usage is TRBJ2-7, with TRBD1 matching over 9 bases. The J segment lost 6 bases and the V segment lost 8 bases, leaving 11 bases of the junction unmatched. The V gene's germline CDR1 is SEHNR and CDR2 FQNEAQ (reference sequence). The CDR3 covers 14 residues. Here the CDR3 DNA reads TGTGCCAGCCGCCACGGGACAGGGTTGCGCGAGCAGTACTTC. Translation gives CASRHGTGLREQYF.

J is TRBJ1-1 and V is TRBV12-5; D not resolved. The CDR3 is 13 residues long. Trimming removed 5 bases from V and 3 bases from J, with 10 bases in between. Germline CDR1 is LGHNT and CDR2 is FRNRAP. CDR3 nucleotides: TGTGCTAGTGGTCTCGCCCGTGACACTGAAGCTTTCTTT. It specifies CASGLARDTEAFF.

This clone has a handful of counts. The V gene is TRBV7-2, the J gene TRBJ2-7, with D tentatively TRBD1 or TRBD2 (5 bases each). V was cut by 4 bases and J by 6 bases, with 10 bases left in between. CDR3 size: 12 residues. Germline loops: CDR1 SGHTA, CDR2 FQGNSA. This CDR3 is CASSYPRGEQYF. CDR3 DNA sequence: TGTGCCAGCAGCTACCCGAGGGGCGAGCAGTACTTC.

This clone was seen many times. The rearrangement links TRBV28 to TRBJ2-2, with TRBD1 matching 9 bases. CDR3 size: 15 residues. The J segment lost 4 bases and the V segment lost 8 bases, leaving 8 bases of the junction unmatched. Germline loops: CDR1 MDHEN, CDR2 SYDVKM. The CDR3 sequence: CASRYRDRVTGELFF. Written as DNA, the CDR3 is TGTGCCAGCCGATACCGGGACAGGGTCACCGGGGAGCTGTTTTTT.

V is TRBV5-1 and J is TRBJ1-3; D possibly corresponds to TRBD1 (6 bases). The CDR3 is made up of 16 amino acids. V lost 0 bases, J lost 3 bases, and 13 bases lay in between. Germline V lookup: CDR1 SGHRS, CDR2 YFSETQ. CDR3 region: CASSLVGGRYGNTIYF. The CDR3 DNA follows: TGCGCCAGCAGCTTGGTTGGGGGGCGTTATGGAAACACCATATATTTT.

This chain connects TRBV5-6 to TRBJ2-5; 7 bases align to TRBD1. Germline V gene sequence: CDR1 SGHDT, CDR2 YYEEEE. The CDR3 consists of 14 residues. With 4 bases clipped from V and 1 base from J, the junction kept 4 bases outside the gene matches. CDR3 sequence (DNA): TGTGCCAGCAGCATAGACAGGGTCCAAGAGACCCAGTACTTC. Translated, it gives CASSIDRVQETQYF.

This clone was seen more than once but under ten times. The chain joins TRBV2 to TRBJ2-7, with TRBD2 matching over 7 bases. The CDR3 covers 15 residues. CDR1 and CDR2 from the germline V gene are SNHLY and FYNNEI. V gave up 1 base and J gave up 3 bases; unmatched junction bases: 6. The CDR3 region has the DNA TGTGCCAGCAGTGAAGAAGGGACTATCTACTACGAGCAGTACTTC. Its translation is CASSEEGTIYYEQYF. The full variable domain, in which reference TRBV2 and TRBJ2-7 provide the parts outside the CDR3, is EPEVTQTPSHQVTQMGQEVILRCVPISNHLYFYWYRQILGQKVEFLVSFYNNEISEKSEIFDDQFSVERPDGSNFTLKIRSTKLEDSAMYFCASSEEGTIYYEQYFGPGTRLTVT.

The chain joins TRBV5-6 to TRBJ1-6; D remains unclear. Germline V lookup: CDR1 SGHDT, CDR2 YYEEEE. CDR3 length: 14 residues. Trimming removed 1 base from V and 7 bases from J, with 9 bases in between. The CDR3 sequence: CASSLIQPNSPLHF. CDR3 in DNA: TGTGCCAGCAGCTTGATACAACCAAATTCACCCCTCCACTTT. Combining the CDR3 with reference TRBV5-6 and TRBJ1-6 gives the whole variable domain DAGVTQSPTHLIKTRGQQVTLRCSPKSGHDTVSWYQQALGQGPQFIFQYYEEEERQRGNFPDRFSGHQFPNYSSELNVNALLLGDSALYLCASSLIQPNSPLHFGNGTRLTVT.

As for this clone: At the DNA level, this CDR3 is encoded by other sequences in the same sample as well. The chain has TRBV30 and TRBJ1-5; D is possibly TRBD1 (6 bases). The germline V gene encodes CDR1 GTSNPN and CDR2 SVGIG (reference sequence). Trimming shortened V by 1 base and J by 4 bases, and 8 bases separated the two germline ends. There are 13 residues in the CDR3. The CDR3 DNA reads TGTGCCTGGAGTGGGCAGGGGAATCAGCCCCAGCATTTT. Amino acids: CAWSGQGNQPQHF.

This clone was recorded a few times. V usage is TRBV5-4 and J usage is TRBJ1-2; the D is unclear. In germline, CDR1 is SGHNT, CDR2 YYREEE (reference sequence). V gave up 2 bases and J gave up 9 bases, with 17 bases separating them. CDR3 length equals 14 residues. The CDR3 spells CASSFRSESYRYTF. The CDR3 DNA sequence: TGTGCCAGCAGCTTTCGGTCAGAGTCATATCGCTACACCTTC.